The 7 T cell receptor beta chains below all came from one sample that was sequenced in a study of T-cell reconstitution after alpha-beta-depleted transplantation in children. TCRbeta library preparation incorporated unique molecular identifiers. From the PCR reads, TCRdb called clonotypes with MiXCR, one entry per CDR3 protein. Of around 490,000 distinct CDR3 sequences listed, about an eighth are singletons. This specimen was PBMCs, mostly from graft donor cells, taken 180 days after TCRalphabeta/CD19-depleted stem cell transplant. The receptors derive from a female patient aged 2-9 years who had a stem cell transplant for aplastic anemia, so the T cells may come from the graft donor.

The rearrangement links TRBV28 to TRBJ1-2; the D gene is possibly TRBD1 (6 bases). This CDR3 has 12 amino acids. The germline V gene has CDR1 MDHEN and CDR2 SYDVKM. V lost 2 bases, J lost 8 bases, and 9 bases lay in between. CDR3 coding DNA: TGTGCCAGCAGTTTAATGGGGGGCGGCTACACCTTC. Amino acids: CASSLMGGGYTF.

V is TRBV9 and J is TRBJ2-6; 7 bases map to TRBD1. Trimming took 2 bases from V and 0 from J; bases not matched to a gene: 8. CDR3 size: 18 residues. Germline-derived CDR1 and CDR2 are SGDLS and YYNGEE. Here the CDR3 DNA reads TGTGCCAGCAGCGTTAAAGGACAGGCCAGCTCTGGGGCCAACGTCCTGACTTTC. Translated: CASSVKGQASSGANVLTF.

This clonotype was counted many times. The chain has TRBV29-1 and TRBJ2-4, with 8 bases aligning to TRBD1. This CDR3 spans 14 amino acids. Germline V gene lookup returns CDR1 SQVTM and CDR2 ANQGSEA. The trim removed 3 bases at V and 0 bases at J, leaving 1 base unmatched. CDR3 amino acids: CSVEDRVAKNIQYF. CDR3 DNA sequence: TGCAGCGTTGAGGACAGGGTAGCCAAAAACATTCAGTACTTC.

The rearrangement uses TRBV11-2 and TRBJ2-3; 16 positions agree with TRBD2. Germline assignment: CDR1 SGHAT and CDR2 FQNNGV. V was clipped by 3 bases and J by 2 bases; unmatched bases: 5. CDR3 size: 18 residues. The CDR3 loop reads CASSLGTSGRGLTDTQYF. The CDR3 DNA is TGTGCCAGCAGCTTGGGGACTAGCGGGAGGGGCCTCACAGATACGCAGTATTTT.

This clonotype came up once. This chain links TRBV27 with TRBJ2-5; possible D gene TRBD1, 5 bases. The tail of the sequence fits TRBJ2-1 better, so the J call may be wrong. The CDR3 length is 11 residues. Germline V gives CDR1 MNHEY, CDR2 SMNVEV (reference sequence). The CDR3 region is CASSLTETQFF. CDR3 in DNA: TGTGCCAGCAGTTTGACAGAGACCCAGTTCTTC.

This clonotype has a handful of counts. J is TRBJ2-7 and V is TRBV14; possible D gene TRBD2, 5 bases. Trimming stripped 1 base from V and 5 bases from J, with 9 bases between. CDR1 and CDR2 (germline): SGHDN, FVKESK. This CDR3 has 13 residues. The CDR3 sequence: CASSQGGWDEQYV. CDR3 DNA: TGTGCCAGCAGCCAAGGAGGGTGGGACGAGCAGTACGTC.

This chain joins TRBV19 and TRBJ2-7, with 9 bases matching TRBD1. The CDR3 totals 13 residues. V gave up 5 bases and J gave up 12 bases; unmatched junction bases: 11. Germline V gene lookup returns CDR1 LNHDA and CDR2 SQIVND (reference sequence). The CDR3 DNA is TGTGCCAGTAGTCGAGGACAGGGGACGCCCCTGTACGTC. It yields the protein CASSRGQGTPLYV.